These T cell receptor beta chains were read from a single sample in a study of blood T cell repertoires in COVID-19. Using immunoSEQ multiplex PCR, the repertoire was profiled, and TCRdb retains in-frame clones only, with some absent. The sample has 45,000 or so clones, over 75% seen once. The material sequenced was peripheral blood. The origin of the receptors is a human donor in a cohort sampled during active COVID-19. Both conserved end residues are part of each CDR3. D genes are given only for firm matches. Rows give clone size only sometimes, using once, few, many, or a class for an expanded clone.

v_gene,d_gene,j_gene,abundance,CDR3nt,CDR3aa
TRBV28,NA,TRBJ1-5,NA,TGTGCCAGCAGTCCAACTGGGGGGGGCAATCAGCCCCAGCATTTT,CASSPTGGGNQPQHF
TRBV5-1,TRBD2,TRBJ2-2,NA,TGCGCCAGCAGCTCACTCCCAGCGGGAGGAGGTAACACCGGGGAGCTGTTTTTT,CASSSLPAGGGNTGELFF
TRBV7-2,NA,TRBJ2-1,NA,TGTGCCAGCAGCTTCTCGAGGGGGGGAGCCTCCAACAATGAGCAGTTCTTC,CASSFSRGGASNNEQFF
TRBV30,TRBD1,TRBJ1-4,NA,TGTGCCTCCAGGGGGCGAGGTGAAAAACTGTTTTTT,CASRGRGEKLFF
TRBV11-3,TRBD2,TRBJ2-7,NA,TGTGCCAGCAGCTTAAATAGCGGGATCTACGAGCAGTACTTC,CASSLNSGIYEQYF
TRBV5-4,NA,TRBJ1-2,few,TGTGCCAGCAGCTTTCCGGGAGCCCTTAACTATGGCTACACCTTC,CASSFPGALNYGYTF
TRBV9,TRBD2,TRBJ2-1,NA,TGTGCCAGCAGCATCCTAGCGGGAATAACGGACAATGAGCAGTTCTTC,CASSILAGITDNEQFF
TRBV7-2,NA,TRBJ1-2,NA,TGTGCCAGCAGCGCAGACTCGGATGGCTACACCTTC,CASSADSDGYTF
TRBV5-4,TRBD2,TRBJ2-1,NA,TGTGCCAGCAGCTTGGAAGGGACAGCCCGAGGACTAGCGGACAATGAGCAGTTCTTC,CASSLEGTARGLADNEQFF
TRBV6-5,TRBD2,TRBJ2-3,NA,TGTGCCAGCAGGTCCGGACTAGCGGGAGTTGATACGCAGTATTTT,CASRSGLAGVDTQYF
TRBV3-1/TRBV3-2,NA,TRBJ2-7,NA,TGTGCCAGCAGCAAACTTCCCGGGACCTACGAGCAGTACTTC,CASSKLPGTYEQYF
TRBV18,TRBD1,TRBJ1-1,NA,TGTGCCAGCTCACCACCTTTTGGCAGGGGGCGGAAGAACACTGAAGCTTTCTTT,CASSPPFGRGRKNTEAFF
TRBV11-3,TRBD2,TRBJ2-1,NA,TGTGCCAGCAGCTCTATACTAGCGGGGGGGGGCTACAATGAGCAGTTCTTC,CASSSILAGGGYNEQFF
TRBV6-5,TRBD2,TRBJ2-1,once,TGTGCCAGCACGGCAGCGGGAGGCAATGAGCAGTTCTTC,CASTAAGGNEQFF
TRBV7-2,TRBD2,TRBJ2-1,NA,TGTGCCAGCAGGTTAGCGGGAGCTTCTTACAATGAGCAGTTCTTC,CASRLAGASYNEQFF
TRBV2,TRBD1,TRBJ1-2,few,TGTGCCGCCGGGACAGGGTTGGGTGGCTACACCTTC,CAAGTGLGGYTF
TRBV19,NA,TRBJ1-1,NA,TGTGCCAGTAGTCCCCCCGACAGCTACACTGAAGCTTTCTTT,CASSPPDSYTEAFF
TRBV2,NA,TRBJ2-2,NA,TGTGCCAGCAGTGCCCTAGTGGTCCTCAACACCGGGGAGCTGTTTTTT,CASSALVVLNTGELFF
TRBV6-6,NA,TRBJ1-1,NA,TGTGCCAGCGGAACTCGAGGGGACTCCACTGAAGCTTTCTTT,CASGTRGDSTEAFF
TRBV3-1/TRBV3-2,TRBD2,TRBJ2-3,NA,TGTGCCAGCAGCCCCTTGTTAGCGGGAGGAACAGATACGCAGTATTTT,CASSPLLAGGTDTQYF
TRBV9,TRBD2,TRBJ2-5,NA,TGTGCCAGCAGCGTAGGCGGGGGAGAAGAGACCCAGTACTTC,CASSVGGGEETQYF
TRBV3-1/TRBV3-2,NA,TRBJ1-4,NA,TGTGCCAGCAGCCAAGTGGACCGACTCAGCGGAAAACTGTTTTTT,CASSQVDRLSGKLFF
TRBV19,NA,TRBJ2-4,NA,TGTGCCAGTAGTACTTTGAACTTTGTGTTGGGCGACATAGCCAAAAACATTCAGTACTTC,CASSTLNFVLGDIAKNIQYF
TRBV28,TRBD2,TRBJ2-1,NA,TGTGCCAGCAGTCCCAATACTAGCGGTTACAATGAGCAGTTCTTC,CASSPNTSGYNEQFF
TRBV7-2,NA,TRBJ2-3,few,TGTGCCAGCAGCAAGGAGAGGGGCACAGATACGCAGTATTTT,CASSKERGTDTQYF
TRBV6-5,NA,TRBJ1-1,few,TGTGCCAGCGCCCCGAATGGCGGCTATGAAGCTTTCTTT,CASAPNGGYEAFF
TRBV4-1,TRBD2,TRBJ2-7,NA,TGCGCCAGCAGCCAAGGGATGGCTAGCGGGCGTTACGAGCAGTACTTC,CASSQGMASGRYEQYF
TRBV7-3,TRBD2,TRBJ2-1,NA,TGTGCCAGCAGCCCCCAAGCGGGAGGGCGCTACAATGAGCAGTTCTTC,CASSPQAGGRYNEQFF
TRBV20-1,NA,TRBJ2-7,NA,TGCAGTGCCAGTTCTGGGGGGTCCTACGAGCAGTACTTC,CSASSGGSYEQYF
TRBV6-1,NA,TRBJ1-2,NA,TGTGCCAGCAGTGACCCTTCTATACAGAACAACTATGGCTACACCTTC,CASSDPSIQNNYGYTF
TRBV7-2,NA,TRBJ2-1,few,TGTGCCAGCAGTAGACATACAGGACCACTCGCTGAGCAGTTCTTC,CASSRHTGPLAEQFF
TRBV5-1,NA,TRBJ2-1,NA,TGCGCCAGCAGCTTTAGGACAGACTCCTACAATGAGCAGTTCTTC,CASSFRTDSYNEQFF
TRBV5-6,TRBD1,TRBJ1-2,NA,TGTGCCAGCAGCGTTGGGACAGATCATAACTATGGCTACACCTTC,CASSVGTDHNYGYTF
TRBV6-6,TRBD1,TRBJ2-2,NA,TGTGCCAGCAGACACGGACAGGGCCCAACCACCGGGGAGCTGTTTTTT,CASRHGQGPTTGELFF
TRBV10-1,NA,TRBJ1-2,NA,TGCGCCAGCAGTGAATCCGGGGTTGGTGGCTACACCTTC,CASSESGVGGYTF
TRBV28,TRBD2,TRBJ2-7,NA,TGTGCCAGCACCCTGGGAGGGTCGCTGCACAGCTCCTACGAGCAGTACTTC,CASTLGGSLHSSYEQYF
TRBV6-4,TRBD1,TRBJ1-6,NA,TGTGCCAGCTTGGACAGGGACGATTCACCCCTCCACTTT,CASLDRDDSPLHF
TRBV6-2/TRBV6-3,NA,TRBJ2-3,NA,TGTGCCAGCAGTTACTCGAGCCTCTTTGATACGCAGTATTTT,CASSYSSLFDTQYF
TRBV4-2,NA,TRBJ1-4,NA,TGTGCCAGCAGCCAAGACGGGCGGACAGCTAATGAAAAACTGTTTTTT,CASSQDGRTANEKLFF
TRBV24-1,NA,TRBJ1-2,NA,TGTGCCACCGGCGGGGAGGGTTATGGCTACACCTTC,CATGGEGYGYTF